The entry below gives a single T cell receptor beta chain sequence along with its context. Antigen: not known. The source of the sample is a study of T cells in Graves' hyperthyroidism and ophthalmopathy. This CDR3 is built from 15 residues. Looked up from germline, CDR1 is SGHVS and CDR2 is FQNEAQ. Trimming shortened V by 5 bases and J by 1 base, and 14 bases separated the two germline ends. Exclusion of a patient resulted from uncontrolled infection, other autoimmune disease, pregnancy or lactation. On the basis of clinical symptoms, serum thyroxine and TRAb, thyroid ultrasound and orbital computed tomography, diagnoses were made. Study-wide points: Among thyroid clonotypes expanded above 0.001, most also appeared in blood. Ophthalmopathy stood apart from stable hyperthyroidism in a 13 V-J model.

TCR beta CDR3 regions were amplified from RNA. An initial round of RT-PCR targeting the TCR CDR3 relied on the HTBI primer set. One entry per CDR3 protein, called by TCRdb with MiXCR from the multiplex PCR reads. The repertoire holds a few hundred thousand distinct CDR3 sequences, with about 18% as singletons. This clonotype originated in a woman aged 18 to 35 with Graves' hyperthyroidism. The sample comprised blood. The chain combines TRBV7-8 with TRBJ2-5; tentative D call: TRBD1 (6 bases). The CDR3 region is CASSQKTGRQETQYF. For the CDR3, the DNA is TGTGCCAGCAGCCAAAAAACAGGGCGCCAAGAGACCCAGTACTTC.